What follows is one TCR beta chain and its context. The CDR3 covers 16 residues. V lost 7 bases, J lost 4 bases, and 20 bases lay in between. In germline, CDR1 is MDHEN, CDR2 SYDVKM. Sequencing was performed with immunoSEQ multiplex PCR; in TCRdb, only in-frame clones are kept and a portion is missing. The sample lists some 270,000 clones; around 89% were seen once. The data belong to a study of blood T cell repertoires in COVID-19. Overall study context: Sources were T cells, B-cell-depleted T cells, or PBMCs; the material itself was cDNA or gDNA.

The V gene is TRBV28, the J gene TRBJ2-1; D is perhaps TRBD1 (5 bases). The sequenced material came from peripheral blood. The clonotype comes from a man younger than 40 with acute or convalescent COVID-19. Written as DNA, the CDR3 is TGTGCCAGCACCGAACGCCGAGGACAAGCTTACAATGAGCAGTTCTTC. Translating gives CASTERRGQAYNEQFF.